A selection of T cell receptor beta chains follows, all from one sample in a study of shared clonotypes between healthy human individuals. Method: immunoSEQ multiplex PCR; TCRdb's copy keeps in-frame clones and lacks some. Here the sample spans 2 million to 2.5 million clones, 90% to 95% being singletons. Sequenced input: naive CD4+ T cells from PBMCs. Every receptor here comes from a young man in good health. Some clones in this sample may be carry-over from other donors' samples. The CDR3 runs from the conserved cysteine through the conserved F or W. Fields, in order: J gene, V gene, D gene, clone size, CDR3 protein, CDR3 DNA. D genes are given only for firm matches. Clone size appears in some rows only: once, few, many, or a class for an expanded clone.

TRBJ2-3	TRBV9	.	.	CASSVDSRTDTQYF	TGTGCCAGCAGCGTGGACAGCCGCACAGATACGCAGTATTTT
TRBJ2-5	TRBV21-1	.	.	CASSDTRLAVGSWRRPRETQYF	TGTGCCAGCAGCGATACTCGACTAGCGGTGGGTTCATGGAGAAGACCGAGGGAGACCCAGTACTTC
TRBJ1-5	TRBV7-7	TRBD1	.	CASSLAGDRGIEEVNQPQHF	TGTGCCAGCAGCTTAGCTGGAGACAGGGGAATTGAGGAGGTCAATCAGCCCCAGCATTTT
TRBJ1-4	TRBV9	.	.	CASSVGHGANEKLFF	TGTGCCAGCAGCGTAGGGCATGGGGCTAATGAAAAACTGTTTTTT
TRBJ2-1	TRBV9	TRBD2	.	CASSVAGLAGYRYNEQFF	TGTGCCAGCAGCGTAGCGGGGCTAGCGGGGTATCGTTACAATGAGCAGTTCTTC
TRBJ2-3	TRBV28	.	few	CASSVSTDTQYF	TGTGCCAGCAGTGTGAGCACAGATACGCAGTATTTT
TRBJ1-2	TRBV7-2	.	.	CASSLGVYYGYTF	TGTGCCAGCAGCTTAGGTGTTTACTATGGCTACACCTTC
TRBJ1-1	TRBV10-3	.	once	CAISGTGFGTEAFF	TGTGCCATCAGTGGAACAGGGTTCGGTACTGAAGCTTTCTTT
TRBJ2-7	TRBV28	TRBD1	once	CASSYVTGGSYEQYF	TGTGCCAGCAGTTATGTTACAGGGGGCTCCTACGAGCAGTACTTC
TRBJ1-2	TRBV21-1	.	.	CASSKGDTNYGYTF	TGTGCCAGCAGCAAAGGGGACACTAACTATGGCTACACCTTC
TRBJ2-7	TRBV6-6	TRBD2	.	CASSLLAGGTYEQYF	TGTGCCAGCAGTCTTCTAGCGGGAGGGACCTACGAGCAGTACTTC
TRBJ1-2	TRBV5-1	.	.	CASSVDGTDLYGYTF	TGCGCCAGCAGCGTAGACGGGACCGACCTCTATGGCTACACCTTC
TRBJ2-7	TRBV2	.	.	CASSELAAEQYF	TGTGCCAGCAGTGAGTTGGCCGCCGAGCAGTACTTC
TRBJ2-2	TRBV18	.	.	CASSPSSGELFF	TGTGCCAGCTCCCCCTCTTCCGGGGAGCTGTTTTTT
TRBJ2-7	TRBV10-3	TRBD1	.	CAISESTGTATYEQYF	TGTGCCATCAGTGAGTCGACAGGGACAGCCACCTACGAGCAGTACTTC
TRBJ1-1	TRBV19	.	few	CASSQGGVGTEAFF	TGTGCCAGTAGTCAAGGAGGAGTCGGGACTGAAGCTTTCTTT
TRBJ1-5	TRBV27	TRBD1	.	CASSSRTGGNYLAQHF	TGTGCCAGCAGTTCCCGGACAGGGGGCAATTATTTAGCCCAGCATTTT
TRBJ2-1	TRBV9	.	once	CASSVPGGPSDEQFF	TGTGCCAGCAGCGTACCGGGGGGCCCTAGCGATGAGCAGTTCTTC
TRBJ1-4	TRBV29-1	.	.	CSVERDEKLFF	TGCAGCGTGGAAAGGGATGAAAAACTGTTTTTT
TRBJ2-3	TRBV7-6	TRBD1	.	CASSLGTGTDTQYF	TGTGCCAGCAGCTTAGGGACAGGTACAGATACGCAGTATTTT
TRBJ1-5	TRBV19	.	.	CASSIYRQFTSNQPQHF	TGTGCCAGTAGTATCTATCGACAGTTTACTAGCAATCAGCCCCAGCATTTT
TRBJ1-2	TRBV2	.	.	CAGSYRAYGYTF	TGTGCCGGATCCTACAGGGCCTATGGCTACACCTTC
TRBJ1-1	TRBV28	.	.	CASSLWTGTEAFF	TGTGCCAGCAGTTTATGGACCGGGACAGAAGCTTTCTTT
TRBJ2-2	TRBV7-9	.	.	CASSLERGKLAGELFF	TGTGCCAGCAGCTTAGAAAGGGGGAAATTGGCCGGGGAGCTGTTTTTT
TRBJ1-1	TRBV30	.	.	CAGLRAGSIAFF	TGTGCCGGCCTTAGGGCAGGGAGTATAGCTTTCTTT
TRBJ2-4	TRBV14	TRBD2	.	CASSQWAGGEAKNIQYF	TGTGCCAGCAGCCAATGGGCGGGGGGCGAGGCCAAAAACATTCAGTACTTC
TRBJ2-6	TRBV28	.	once	CASSPQSFWANVLTF	TGTGCCAGCAGCCCTCAGTCCTTCTGGGCCAACGTCCTGACTTTC
TRBJ2-7	TRBV6-5	.	.	CASRRDFSSYEQYF	TGTGCCAGCAGGAGGGACTTCAGCTCCTACGAGCAGTACTTC
TRBJ2-5	TRBV7-9	.	.	CASSLGRQFLQAQQETQYF	TGTGCCAGCAGCTTAGGACGTCAATTTCTACAGGCCCAACAAGAGACCCAGTACTTC
TRBJ2-3	TRBV5-1	TRBD2	.	CASSWTSGSSTDTQYF	TGCGCCAGCAGCTGGACTAGCGGTTCTAGCACAGATACGCAGTATTTT
TRBJ1-2	TRBV7-3	.	.	CASSLRAGYGYTF	TGTGCCAGCAGCTTAAGGGCAGGGTATGGCTACACCTTC
TRBJ2-7	TRBV7-3	TRBD1	.	CASSQGASVSYEQYF	TGTGCCAGCAGCCAGGGGGCCAGCGTGTCCTACGAGCAGTACTTC
TRBJ2-7	TRBV2	.	.	CASSLDGASREQYF	TGTGCCAGCAGTCTCGATGGGGCCTCAAGAGAGCAGTACTTC
TRBJ2-4	TRBV4-3	TRBD2	.	CASSQVGGGGNIQYF	TGCGCCAGCAGCCAAGTTGGCGGGGGTGGGAACATTCAGTACTTC
TRBJ1-3	TRBV5-1	TRBD1	.	CASSLAPTGDGNTIYF	TGCGCCAGCAGCTTGGCTCCGACAGGGGACGGAAACACCATATATTTT
TRBJ2-5	TRBV7-9	.	.	CASSLMTGQETQYF	TGTGCCAGCAGCTTAATGACGGGCCAAGAGACCCAGTACTTC
TRBJ1-4	TRBV6-1	.	.	CASSQKYTEKLFF	TGTGCCAGCAGCCAAAAATATACCGAAAAACTGTTTTTT
TRBJ2-3	TRBV5-1	TRBD1	.	CASSLSLTGGEDTQYF	TGCGCCAGCAGCTTGTCTCTGACAGGGGGTGAAGATACGCAGTATTTT
TRBJ1-1	TRBV2	.	.	CASSGDSVTEAFF	TGTGCCAGCAGTGGGGATTCGGTCACTGAAGCTTTCTTT
TRBJ1-1	TRBV19	TRBD1	.	CASSTNRGAGGTEAFF	TGTGCCAGTAGTACAAACAGGGGCGCCGGAGGCACTGAAGCTTTCTTT
TRBJ2-6	TRBV28	.	.	CASSSTAYSGANVLTF	TGTGCCAGCAGTTCGACAGCCTACTCTGGGGCCAACGTCCTGACTTTC
TRBJ1-2	TRBV27	.	.	CASRLTGSYGYTF	TGTGCCAGCAGACTGACGGGCAGCTATGGCTACACCTTC
TRBJ1-2	TRBV14	TRBD1	.	CASSQGQGFYGYTF	TGTGCCAGCAGCCAAGGACAGGGGTTCTATGGCTACACCTTC
TRBJ1-1	TRBV28	.	few	CASSFLDQAFF	TGTGCCAGCAGTTTTCTCGACCAAGCTTTCTTT
TRBJ1-2	TRBV6-1	.	.	CASSEASRVYGYTF	TGTGCCAGCAGTGAAGCAAGTAGGGTCTATGGCTACACCTTC
TRBJ2-7	TRBV7-8	TRBD2	once	CASNLGVAGYEQYF	TGTGCCAGCAACCTTGGGGTAGCGGGATACGAGCAGTACTTC
TRBJ2-5	TRBV5-4	.	.	CASSLQGSPETQYF	TGTGCCAGCAGCTTGCAGGGGTCCCCAGAGACCCAGTACTTC
TRBJ1-1	TRBV5-1	.	.	CASSRIRGTEAFF	TGCGCCAGCAGCCGCATCAGGGGCACTGAAGCTTTCTTT
TRBJ2-1	TRBV7-7	TRBD2	.	CASSLGLAGGTDEQFF	TGTGCCAGCAGCCTGGGACTAGCGGGAGGTACCGATGAGCAGTTCTTC
TRBJ1-4	TRBV4-1	TRBD1	.	CASSQQPSGTANEKLFF	TGCGCCAGCAGCCAACAGCCTTCCGGGACAGCTAATGAAAAACTGTTTTTT
TRBJ2-5	TRBV9	TRBD2	.	CASSVGVSGTVETQYF	TGTGCCAGCAGCGTAGGTGTTAGCGGGACTGTAGAGACCCAGTACTTC
TRBJ2-7	TRBV10-2	.	.	CASSETGGVHSYEQYF	TGCGCCAGCAGTGAGACGGGGGGCGTACACTCCTACGAGCAGTACTTC